This TCR beta chain was captured by sequencing in a study of blood T cell repertoires in COVID-19. Study background: Acute-phase and convalescent COVID-19 samples originated in the United States, Italy and Spain. T cells, B-cell-depleted T cells, or PBMCs provided the cDNA or gDNA that served as material.

The count of this clone is one. Germline trimming cut 3 bases from V and 1 base from J; bases unmatched to any gene: 6. CDR1 and CDR2 (germline): LNHDA, SQIVND (reference sequence). The CDR3 covers 16 residues. The protocol was immunoSEQ multiplex PCR, while the TCRdb copy is restricted to in-frame clones and leaves out a portion. Of roughly 57,000 clones listed, 80% to 90% are singletons. The chain combines TRBV19 with TRBJ1-1, with 9 bases identical to TRBD1. This clonotype originated in a human donor in a cohort sampled during active COVID-19. Sequencing input: peripheral blood. CDR3 bases: TGTGCCAGTAGTATCGGGACAGGGAACAGGAACACTGAAGCTTTCTTT. It codes for CASSIGTGNRNTEAFF.